Listed here is a single TCR beta chain. The CDR3 has 16 amino acids. CDR1 and CDR2 from the germline V gene are KGHSH and LQKENI. Deletions cut 5 bases from V and 1 base from J, with 17 bases between. The method was immunoSEQ multiplex PCR; TCRdb's version includes in-frame clones alone and lacks a portion of them. The table shows 65,000 to 90,000 clones, with over 90% occurring only once. This sample is drawn from a study of technical replicates of blood from several donors. The sequence was collected from a human donor in good health. Some clones in this sample may be carry-over from other donors' samples. The sequenced material came from PBMCs. The V gene is TRBV18, the J gene TRBJ1-1; D is unclear. The CDR3 spells CASSSVPARGNTEAFF. CDR3 DNA: TGTGCCAGCTCATCGGTGCCGGCCCGAGGGAACACTGAAGCTTTCTTT. Based on the CDR3 plus reference TRBV18 and TRBJ1-1, the full variable domain is NAGVMQNPRHLVRRRGQEARLRCSPMKGHSHVYWYRQLPEEGLKFMVYLQKENIIDESGMPKERFSAEFPKEGPSILRIQQVVRGDSAAYFCASSSVPARGNTEAFFGQGTRLTVV.